The T cell receptor (beta chain) under discussion was sequenced for a study of T-cell reconstitution after alpha-beta-depleted transplantation in children. In its sample, this clonotype was seen many times. From germline, CDR1 is DFQATT and CDR2 SNEGSKA (reference sequence). The trim removed 1 base at V and 1 base at J, leaving 6 bases unmatched. The CDR3 has 16 residues. Preparation of the TCRbeta library used unique molecular identifiers. MiXCR, applied by TCRdb to the PCR reads, yields one record per CDR3 protein. The sample has approximately 91,000 distinct CDR3 sequences, 7% to 10% seen once. This TCR derives from a human donor who donated a stem cell graft to a child with congenital amegakaryocytic thrombocytopenia. The chain joins TRBV20-1 to TRBJ2-5, with 10 bases lining up with TRBD2. The specimen comprised PBMCs from the stem cell graft donor, sampled from the stem cell graft. The chain's CDR3 is CSARASSGSVQETQYF. The DNA of the CDR3 is TGCAGTGCTAGAGCTTCTAGCGGGAGTGTCCAAGAGACCCAGTACTTC.